The 15 T cell receptor beta chains in this list originate from one sample, sequenced in a study of blood T cell repertoires in COVID-19. Measured with immunoSEQ multiplex PCR; TCRdb has only the in-frame clones, and not every one. The sample holds 150,000 to 200,000 clones, roughly 90% seen once. The sample was PBMCs or T cells enriched from blood (not recorded which). The receptors derive from a woman aged 45-65 years who had recovered from COVID-19.

V is TRBV5-8 and J is TRBJ1-1, with 7 bases matching TRBD1. From germline, CDR1 is SGHTS and CDR2 YDEGEE. This CDR3 has 15 amino acids. J lost 1 base, V lost 7 bases, and 10 bases had no gene match. DNA of the CDR3: TGTGCCAGCGATGGCTTTGGGACAGCGAACACTGAAGCTTTCTTT. It translates to CASDGFGTANTEAFF.

V usage is TRBV7-2 and J usage is TRBJ2-3; the D gene is possibly TRBD2 (5 bases). Trimming took off 6 bases at V and 0 bases at J, with 10 bases between the two ends. Germline CDR1 and CDR2: SGHTA and FQGNSA. This CDR3 spans 14 amino acids. CDR3 residues: CASRSRTSTDTQYF. CDR3 DNA: TGTGCCAGCAGATCCCGGACTAGCACAGATACGCAGTATTTT.

A single count supports this clone. The chain is built from TRBV5-5 and TRBJ2-7, with 14 bases lining up with TRBD2. V shed 4 bases, J shed 7 bases, and the junction held 10 bases outside the gene matches. Germline CDR1 SGHKS, CDR2 YYEKEE (reference sequence). This CDR3 region has 16 residues. In DNA form, the CDR3 reads TGTGCCAGCAGCGCAACGACTAGCGGGGGGGCAGGTGAGCAGTACTTC. Translation: CASSATTSGGAGEQYF.

The chain links TRBV6-1 to TRBJ1-4; 11 nucleotides agree with TRBD1. Unmatched junction bases numbered 9, after V lost 1 base and J lost 14 bases. The CDR3 is 15 residues long. The germline CDR1 and CDR2 sequences are MNHNS and SASEGT. The CDR3 region is CASSEVIGTGGKLFF. The CDR3 nucleotides are TGTGCCAGCAGTGAAGTGATCGGGACAGGGGGAAAGCTGTTTTTT.

V usage is TRBV9 and J usage is TRBJ2-7; a possible D gene is TRBD1 (6 bases). The ends were cut back, 0 bases at V and 6 bases at J, with 16 bases in the middle. Germline CDR1 and CDR2: SGDLS and YYNGEE. There are 15 residues in the CDR3. The CDR3 reads CASSVGGGTWSEQYF. Here the CDR3 DNA reads TGTGCCAGCAGCGTAGGAGGGGGAACGTGGAGCGAGCAGTACTTC.

CDR3: CASSLGQSSGNTIYF. The CDR3 coding sequence is TGTGCCAGCAGCTTAGGACAGAGCTCTGGAAACACCATATATTTT. The chain carries TRBV7-6 and TRBJ1-3, with D perhaps matching TRBD1 (5 bases). The CDR3 consists of 15 residues. CDR1 and CDR2 from the germline V gene are SGHVS and FNYEAQ. Trimming pared 1 base from V and 0 bases from J, leaving 7 bases between.

J is TRBJ1-1 and V is TRBV4-3, with D perhaps matching TRBD1 (6 bases). Trimming cost V 1 base and J 9 bases, with 9 bases left between them. The CDR3 spans 12 residues. The V gene's germline CDR1 is LGHNA and CDR2 YSLEER. The CDR3 is CASSQATGKAFF. The CDR3 DNA reads TGCGCCAGCAGCCAAGCTACAGGGAAAGCTTTCTTT.

V and J are TRBV5-5 and TRBJ2-3, with TRBD2 matching 14 bases. The V gene's germline CDR1 is SGHKS and CDR2 YYEKEE (reference sequence). The J segment lost 0 bases and the V segment lost 2 bases, leaving 5 bases of the junction unmatched. The CDR3 length is 18 residues. The DNA for the CDR3 is TGTGCCAGCAGCTTATCCGGGACTAGCGGGGGCAGCACAGATACGCAGTATTTT. It specifies CASSLSGTSGGSTDTQYF.

This clone was picked up a small number of times. The chain combines TRBV7-3 with TRBJ2-7; 9 bases are a match to TRBD1. V shed 5 bases and J 7 bases; nucleotides not matched to a gene: 12. Germline lookup yields CDR1 SGHTA and CDR2 FQGTGA. The CDR3 runs 15 residues. CDR3 residues: CASSPTRDRAQEQYF. The DNA for the CDR3 is TGTGCCAGCAGCCCGACCCGGGACAGGGCTCAAGAGCAGTACTTC.

V usage is TRBV5-1 and J usage is TRBJ1-3; 8 bases are a match to TRBD1. The germline V gene encodes CDR1 SGHRS and CDR2 YFSETQ. After removal of 1 base from V and 4 bases from J, the junction contained 7 bases not matched to a gene. This CDR3 has 16 residues. The CDR3 here is CASSLLSGGTGNTIYF. The CDR3, as DNA: TGCGCCAGCAGCTTGTTATCAGGGGGCACCGGAAACACCATATATTTT.

The rearrangement uses TRBV24-1 and TRBJ2-2, with 8 bases aligning to TRBD2. V shed 6 bases, J shed 1 base, and the junction held 0 bases outside the gene matches. This CDR3 has 14 residues. CDR1 and CDR2 from the germline V gene are KGHDR and SFDVKD. The CDR3 DNA sequence: TGTGCCACCAGTCGGGGGGGGAACACCGGGGAGCTGTTTTTT. This encodes CATSRGGNTGELFF.

V and J are TRBV20-1 and TRBJ2-3, with D uncertain. Trimming removed 6 bases from V and 3 bases from J, with 7 bases in between. The CDR3 runs to 11 residues. The germline V gene has CDR1 DFQATT and CDR2 SNEGSKA (reference sequence). This CDR3 reads CSASFTDTQYF. For the CDR3, the DNA is TGCAGTGCCTCTTTTACAGATACGCAGTATTTT.

This chain joins TRBV29-1 and TRBJ1-4; TRBD1 aligns across 8 bases. In germline, CDR1 is SQVTM, CDR2 ANQGSEA. With 7 bases clipped from V and 6 bases from J, the junction kept 10 bases outside the gene matches. CDR3 length: 14 amino acids. Written as DNA, the CDR3 is TGCAGCGGGGGACAGGCGGGACGCTATGAAAAACTGTTTTTT. Translation gives CSGGQAGRYEKLFF.

This chain uses TRBV25-1 with TRBJ2-7, with TRBD2 matching over 9 bases. CDR3 length: 13 residues. Germline V CDR1 and CDR2: MGHDK, SYGVNS. V lost 6 bases, J lost 4 bases, and 4 bases stayed unmatched. CDR3 sequence reads: CASRPTSGYEQYF. The CDR3, as DNA: TGTGCCAGCAGACCGACTAGCGGTTACGAGCAGTACTTC.

Written as DNA, the CDR3 is TGTGCTAGTGGTCCCCTGATTGGAGATGAGCAGTTCTTC. This sequence encodes CASGPLIGDEQFF. This chain joins TRBV12-5 and TRBJ2-1, with D unresolved. The V and J ends lost 5 bases and 8 bases respectively, with 13 bases between them. This CDR3 has 13 residues. Germline V gene data show CDR1 as LGHNT and CDR2 as FRNRAP.